Listed below are T cell receptor beta chains from one sample, sequenced in a study of T cells in Graves' hyperthyroidism and ophthalmopathy. TCRdb analysed the multiplex PCR reads with MiXCR anew, one entry per CDR3 protein. The top ten hold roughly a fifth of the sample, which has around 400,000 distinct CDR3 sequences, 15% seen once. The specimen was blood. All receptors come from a woman aged 60-75 years with Graves' ophthalmopathy. The CDR3 runs from the conserved cysteine through the conserved F or W. Fields, in order: CDR3 length, J gene, D gene, clone size, V gene, CDR3 protein, CDR3 DNA. A D gene is named only where the DNA matches it firmly. Clone size, where shown, is once, few, many, or a class for clones that have expanded.

15	TRBJ2-3	TRBD2	few	TRBV20-1	CSARGTSGPTDTQYF	TGCAGTGCTAGGGGAACTAGCGGGCCCACAGATACGCAGTATTTT
13	TRBJ2-3	-	many	TRBV6-1	CASSAGYADTQYF	TGTGCCAGCTCGGCGGGATACGCAGATACGCAGTATTTT
12	TRBJ2-7	-	-	TRBV6-1	CASGWGSYEQYF	TGTGCCAGCGGTTGGGGGTCCTACGAGCAGTACTTC
14	TRBJ1-4	TRBD1	-	TRBV25-1	CASSRGGGGEKLFF	TGTGCCAGCAGCCGAGGGGGCGGTGGTGAAAAACTGTTTTTT
13	TRBJ2-1	-	many	TRBV3-1	CASSQALSHEQFF	TGTGCCAGCAGCCAGGCCTTATCCCATGAGCAGTTCTTC
15	TRBJ1-1	-	many	TRBV28	CASSSLGVKNTEAFF	TGTGCCAGCAGCAGCCTGGGGGTGAAGAACACTGAAGCTTTCTTT
15	TRBJ2-1	-	many	TRBV12-3/TRBV12-4	CASTGGGGAYNEQFF	TGTGCCAGCACCGGAGGAGGGGGCGCATACAATGAGCAGTTCTTC
14	TRBJ1-5	TRBD1	many	TRBV2	CASSRTGDNQPQHF	TGTGCCAGCAGCCGAACAGGGGATAATCAGCCCCAGCATTTT
17	TRBJ2-2	TRBD2	-	TRBV28	CASAATGTSGNTGELFF	TGTGCCAGCGCCGCTACCGGGACTAGCGGAAACACCGGGGAGCTGTTTTTT
14	TRBJ1-5	TRBD1	-	TRBV9	CASSQQGGEQPQHF	TGTGCCAGCAGCCAACAGGGGGGGGAGCAGCCCCAGCATTTT
21	TRBJ1-2	-	many	TRBV11-2	CASSLDTHINRPGAFYYGYTF	TGTGCCAGCAGCTTAGATACTCACATAAATCGTCCAGGGGCGTTCTACTATGGCTACACCTTC
13	TRBJ2-5	-	many	TRBV30	CAWSRGRVETQYF	TGTGCCTGGAGCCGAGGCAGGGTCGAGACCCAGTACTTC
15	TRBJ2-3	-	few	TRBV30	CAWSESSVSTDTQYF	TGTGCCTGGAGTGAGTCTAGCGTCAGCACAGATACGCAGTATTTT
15	TRBJ2-3	-	many	TRBV7-9	CASSLSTGLLDTQYF	TGTGCCAGCAGCTTGTCCACCGGTCTACTGGATACGCAGTATTTT
14	TRBJ2-7	TRBD1	many	TRBV5-1	CASSYRTGAYEQYF	TGCGCCAGCAGCTACAGGACAGGGGCCTACGAGCAGTACTTC
14	TRBJ2-1	-	-	TRBV24-1	CATSDQGGYNEQFF	TGTGCCACCAGTGACCAAGGTGGTTACAATGAGCAGTTCTTC
13	TRBJ1-4	-	many	TRBV20-1	CSALVSHTEKLFF	TGCAGTGCGCTGGTTTCCCACACTGAAAAACTGTTTTTT
19	TRBJ2-7	TRBD2	-	TRBV24-1	CATSDPYRVSTSGSYEQYF	TGTGCCACCAGTGACCCCTACAGGGTATCGACTAGCGGGAGCTACGAGCAGTACTTC
19	TRBJ2-1	TRBD2	many	TRBV2	CASSESTFSGRGSYNEQFF	TGTGCCAGCAGTGAAAGCACCTTTAGCGGGAGGGGCTCCTACAATGAGCAGTTCTTC
15	TRBJ2-5	-	many	TRBV2	CASSSPGNGVETQYF	TGTGCCAGCAGTTCTCCGGGTAATGGGGTAGAGACCCAGTACTTC
15	TRBJ2-2	-	few	TRBV12-3/TRBV12-4	CASSLNGSPTGELFF	TGTGCCAGCAGTTTAAACGGGAGCCCCACCGGGGAGCTGTTTTTT
18	TRBJ2-1	-	-	TRBV19	CASSYRSRSDRPYNEQFF	TGTGCCAGTAGTTATAGGTCGCGTTCGGACCGACCCTACAATGAGCAGTTCTTC
13	TRBJ2-7	-	-	TRBV10-2	CASRDTARDEQYF	TGCGCCAGCAGGGACACGGCCCGGGACGAGCAGTACTTC
13	TRBJ2-3	-	many	TRBV5-1	CASSGGSTDTQYF	TGCGCCAGCAGCGGCGGGAGCACAGATACGCAGTATTTT
17	TRBJ2-3	TRBD2	many	TRBV6-6	CASSYGGTSGILDTQYF	TGTGCCAGCAGTTACGGGGGGACTAGCGGGATCCTAGATACGCAGTATTTT
14	TRBJ2-5	-	few	TRBV5-1	CASSLGIVAETQYF	TGCGCCAGCAGCTTGGGCATTGTCGCAGAGACCCAGTACTTC
17	TRBJ2-1	TRBD1	-	TRBV6-1	CASSEATPPGQNNEQFF	TGTGCCAGCAGTGAAGCAACTCCGCCGGGACAGAACAATGAGCAGTTCTTC
15	TRBJ2-1	TRBD2	-	TRBV5-1	CASSLLTASGGEQFF	TGCGCCAGCAGCTTACTTACAGCCTCGGGGGGTGAGCAGTTCTTC